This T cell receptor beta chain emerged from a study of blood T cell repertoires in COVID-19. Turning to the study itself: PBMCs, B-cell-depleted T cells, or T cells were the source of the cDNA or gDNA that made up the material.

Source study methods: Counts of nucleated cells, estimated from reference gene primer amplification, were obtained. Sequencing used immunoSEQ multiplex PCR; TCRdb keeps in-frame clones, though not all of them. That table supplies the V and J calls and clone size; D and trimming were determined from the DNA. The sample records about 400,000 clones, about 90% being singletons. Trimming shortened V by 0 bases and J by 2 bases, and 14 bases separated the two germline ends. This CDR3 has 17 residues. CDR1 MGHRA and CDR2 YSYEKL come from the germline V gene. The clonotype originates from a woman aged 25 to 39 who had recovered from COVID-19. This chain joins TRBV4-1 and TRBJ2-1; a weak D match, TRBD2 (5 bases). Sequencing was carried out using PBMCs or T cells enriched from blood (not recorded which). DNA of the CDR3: TGCGCCAGCAGCCAAGATCTTGCCGGGGTCACCTACAATGAGCAGTTCTTC. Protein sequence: CASSQDLAGVTYNEQFF.